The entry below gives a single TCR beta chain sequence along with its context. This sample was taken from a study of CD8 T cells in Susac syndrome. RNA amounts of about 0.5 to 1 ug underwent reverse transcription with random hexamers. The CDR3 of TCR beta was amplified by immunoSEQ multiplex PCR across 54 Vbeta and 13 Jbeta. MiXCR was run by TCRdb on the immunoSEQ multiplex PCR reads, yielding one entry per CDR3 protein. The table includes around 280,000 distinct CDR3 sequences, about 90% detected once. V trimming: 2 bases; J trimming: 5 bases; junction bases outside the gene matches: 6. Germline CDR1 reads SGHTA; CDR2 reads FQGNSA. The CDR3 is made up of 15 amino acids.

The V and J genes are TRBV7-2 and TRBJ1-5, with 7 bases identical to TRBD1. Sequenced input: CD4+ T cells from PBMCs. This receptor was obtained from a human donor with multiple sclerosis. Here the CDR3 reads CASSLRQGGDQPQHF. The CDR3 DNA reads TGTGCCAGCAGCTTAAGACAGGGCGGGGATCAGCCCCAGCATTTT. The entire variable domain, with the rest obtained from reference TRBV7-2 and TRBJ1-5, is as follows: GAGVSQSPSNKVTEKGKDVELRCDPISGHTALYWYRQSLGQGLEFLIYFQGNSAPDKSGLPSDRFSAERTGGSVSTLTIQRTQQEDSAVYLCASSLRQGGDQPQHFGDGTRLSIL.